Each of the 24 T cell receptor beta chains below was sequenced from the same sample in a study of blood T cell repertoires in COVID-19. Assay used: immunoSEQ multiplex PCR; TCRdb lists only in-frame clones, some missing. The profile covers 95,000 to 150,000 clones, with 88% appearing a single time and almost 0.9% taken by the ten largest. The specimen sequenced was peripheral blood. Source of these receptors: a woman aged 45-65 years with active or convalescent COVID-19.

V is TRBV5-6 and J is TRBJ1-2; TRBD1 agrees at 10 bases. J gave up 8 bases and V 5 bases, and 6 bases lay outside the gene matches. This CDR3 comprises 13 residues. CDR1 SGHDT and CDR2 YYEEEE come from the germline V gene. The CDR3 DNA reads as TGTGCCAGCAGTCGTGGGACAGGGGCCGGCTACACCTTC. Translation: CASSRGTGAGYTF.

The chain couples TRBV5-5 to TRBJ1-4, with a tentative D call TRBD1 (5 bases). With 0 bases removed from V and 5 bases from J, the gap between germline ends came to 11 bases. The CDR3 consists of 15 residues. Germline V CDR1 and CDR2: SGHKS, YYEKEE (reference sequence). DNA for the CDR3: TGTGCCAGCAGCTTGGACGGGCAGGGCAATGAAAAACTGTTTTTT. It is translated as CASSLDGQGNEKLFF.

This chain uses TRBV11-3 with TRBJ2-3; 8 nucleotides agree with TRBD1. This CDR3 has 15 amino acids. Losses at the gene ends were 5 bases for V and 4 bases for J; bases not matched to a gene: 8. Germline CDR1 and CDR2: SGHNT and YENEEA. The CDR3 DNA follows: TGTGCCAGCAGCCCGTCCAGGGGGCCCGCAGATACGCAGTATTTT. Translated, it gives CASSPSRGPADTQYF.

The chain uses TRBV9 and TRBJ1-2, with D unclear. This CDR3 comprises 12 residues. Germline assignment: CDR1 SGDLS and CDR2 YYNGEE. V lost 0 bases and J 4 bases, leaving 4 bases between the germline ends. CDR3 nucleotide sequence: TGTGCCAGCAGCGTAGCGTCCTATGGCTACACCTTC. The encoded protein is CASSVASYGYTF.

The chain carries TRBV14 and TRBJ2-7; TRBD2 agrees at 11 bases. This CDR3 comprises 15 residues. J lost 4 bases, V lost 5 bases, and 7 bases had no gene match. From germline, CDR1 is SGHDN and CDR2 FVKESK. The CDR3 region is CASSWTSGQLYEQYF. CDR3 nucleotide sequence: TGTGCCAGCAGCTGGACTAGCGGGCAGCTTTACGAGCAGTACTTC.

The V call is TRBV9, the J call TRBJ2-1; a weak D match, TRBD2 (6 bases). Germline CDR1 reads SGDLS; CDR2 reads YYNGEE. This CDR3 is built from 15 residues. The V end was cut by 2 bases, the J end by 6 bases, with 15 bases between. CDR3 sequence (DNA): TGTGCCAGCAGCGTGGTAGCGGACCGAGCCAATGAGCAGTTCTTC. It specifies CASSVVADRANEQFF.

The V and J genes are TRBV6-5 and TRBJ1-1; D ambiguous. The length of the CDR3 is 13 residues. Germline loops: CDR1 MNHEY, CDR2 SVGAGI. Trimming left V 6 bases short and J 2 bases short, with 10 bases between. The CDR3 region has the DNA TGTGCCAGCAGAGTGGCCGTTAACACTGAAGCTTTCTTT. Translation gives CASRVAVNTEAFF.

The chain combines TRBV7-2 with TRBJ2-2; the match to TRBD2 covers 8 bases. The V segment lost 0 bases and the J segment 4 bases; nucleotides outside the gene matches: 4. Germline CDR1 SGHTA, CDR2 FQGNSA. The length of the CDR3 is 16 residues. This chain's CDR3 is CASSLALAGATGELFF. In DNA, the CDR3 is TGTGCCAGCAGCTTAGCTCTAGCGGGTGCCACCGGGGAGCTGTTTTTT. The variable domain in full, completed from reference TRBV7-2 and TRBJ2-2, reads GAGVSQSPSNKVTEKGKDVELRCDPISGHTALYWYRQSLGQGLEFLIYFQGNSAPDKSGLPSDRFSAERTGGSVSTLTIQRTQQEDSAVYLCASSLALAGATGELFFGEGSRLTVL.

DNA for the CDR3: TGTGCCAGCGCGACGGGAGGGCCGATGGAGACCCAGTACTTC. This gives the protein CASATGGPMETQYF. J is TRBJ2-5 and V is TRBV6-5, with TRBD2 matching over 8 bases. This CDR3 spans 14 amino acids. Germline loops: CDR1 MNHEY, CDR2 SVGAGI. The ends lost 8 bases at V and 5 bases at J; junction bases unmatched: 10.

The chain combines TRBV6-1 with TRBJ2-7, with 12 bases that match TRBD1. Germline V gives CDR1 MNHNS, CDR2 SASEGT. The V segment lost 4 bases and the J segment 3 bases; nucleotides outside the gene matches: 7. The CDR3 covers 16 residues. The CDR3 region has the DNA TGTGCCAGCAGTGCACGGGGACAGGGGGCCGGCTACGAGCAGTACTTC. This sequence encodes CASSARGQGAGYEQYF.

This chain uses TRBV11-2 with TRBJ1-1; 8 bases line up with TRBD1. This CDR3 contains 15 residues. After removal of 6 bases from V and 1 base from J, the junction contained 7 bases not matched to a gene. Per the germline V gene, CDR1 is SGHAT and CDR2 is FQNNGV. The CDR3 DNA reads TGTGCCAGCAGTTCAGGGGGGACAGGGAACACTGAAGCTTTCTTT. Translated, it gives CASSSGGTGNTEAFF.

This chain connects TRBV5-1 to TRBJ2-5; D gene ambiguous. Germline CDR1 and CDR2: SGHRS and YFSETQ. Trimming shortened V by 0 bases and J by 1 base, and 4 bases separated the two germline ends. CDR3 length: 13 residues. As DNA, the CDR3 is TGCGCCAGCAGCTTGGACAGCCAAGAGACCCAGTACTTC. Amino acids: CASSLDSQETQYF. Using reference TRBV5-1 and TRBJ2-5 for the parts outside the CDR3, the full variable domain is KAGVTQTPRYLIKTRGQQVTLSCSPISGHRSVSWYQQTPGQGLQFLFEYFSETQRNKGNFPGRFSGRQFSNSRSEMNVSTLELGDSALYLCASSLDSQETQYFGPGTRLLVL.

The V and J genes are TRBV30 and TRBJ2-1; 8 bases line up with TRBD2. Germline loops: CDR1 GTSNPN, CDR2 SVGIG (reference sequence). The CDR3 sequence is 15 residues long. The V and J ends lost 5 bases and 7 bases, in that order; junction bases with no gene match: 13. In nucleotides, the CDR3 is TGTGCCTGGGCTGGGGGTAGCGGGATAGGGAATGAGCAGTTCTTC. The encoded protein is CAWAGGSGIGNEQFF.

The table lists this clone with a few counts. This rearrangement joins TRBV18 to TRBJ1-2, with TRBD1 as a possible D gene (5 bases). Trimming stripped 3 bases from V and 5 bases from J, with 10 bases between. Germline V gives CDR1 KGHSH, CDR2 LQKENI. The CDR3 has 13 amino acids. The CDR3 spells CASSPKQEYGYTF. CDR3 nucleotide sequence: TGTGCCAGCTCACCGAAACAGGAGTATGGCTACACCTTC. Drawing the rest from reference TRBV18 and TRBJ1-2, the complete variable domain is NAGVMQNPRHLVRRRGQEARLRCSPMKGHSHVYWYRQLPEEGLKFMVYLQKENIIDESGMPKERFSAEFPKEGPSILRIQQVVRGDSAAYFCASSPKQEYGYTFGSGTRLTVV.

The chain has TRBV28 and TRBJ2-7, with TRBD1 matching 8 bases. Trimming cost V 5 bases and J 5 bases; bases outside gene matches: 14. From germline, CDR1 is MDHEN and CDR2 SYDVKM. The CDR3 contains 16 residues. The CDR3 region is CASSPRGRGLMDEQYF. The CDR3 DNA reads as TGTGCCAGCAGTCCCCGGGGCAGGGGGCTAATGGACGAGCAGTACTTC.

The rearrangement uses TRBV4-3 and TRBJ2-5; maybe TRBD2 (6 bases). The CDR3 totals 14 residues. The ends were cut back, 0 bases at V and 3 bases at J, with 8 bases in the middle. CDR1 is LGHNA, CDR2 YSLEER, per germline. As DNA, the CDR3 is TGCGCCAGCAGCCAAGATCCGGGAGAAGAGACCCAGTACTTC. Its translation: CASSQDPGEETQYF.

V usage is TRBV24-1 and J usage is TRBJ2-1; 8 positions agree with TRBD2. The V segment lost 2 bases and the J segment 0 bases; nucleotides outside the gene matches: 5. The CDR3 totals 17 residues. Per the germline V gene, CDR1 is KGHDR and CDR2 is SFDVKD. For the CDR3, the DNA is TGTGCCACCAGTGATTACGGGAGGGGGAGCTCCTACAATGAGCAGTTCTTC. It encodes CATSDYGRGSSYNEQFF.

The chain has TRBV6-5 and TRBJ1-3; 7 bases are shared with TRBD1. The germline CDR1 and CDR2 sequences are MNHEY and SVGAGI. Trimming took 10 bases from V and 2 from J; bases not matched to a gene: 8. The CDR3 is made up of 14 amino acids. For the CDR3, the DNA is TGTGCCACCCAACAGGGGTCTCCTGGAAACACCATATATTTT. It is translated as CATQQGSPGNTIYF.

This chain links TRBV20-1 with TRBJ2-7; D is ambiguous. Germline assignment: CDR1 DFQATT and CDR2 SNEGSKA (reference sequence). The length of the CDR3 is 14 residues. Trimming left V 3 bases short and J 7 bases short, with 19 bases between. The CDR3 region has the DNA TGCAGTGCTAGTGCGGTTGCACCGCCGTCTGAGCAGTACTTC. Encoded protein: CSASAVAPPSEQYF.

The rearrangement joins TRBV6-5 to TRBJ2-7; 8 positions match TRBD1. Germline assignment: CDR1 MNHEY and CDR2 SVGAGI. This CDR3 is 12 amino acids long. Trimming took 7 bases from V and 9 from J; bases not matched to a gene: 8. This CDR3 is CASTGAGQGQYF. CDR3 DNA sequence: TGTGCCAGCACGGGGGCAGGACAGGGGCAGTACTTC.

The chain couples TRBV4-2 to TRBJ1-3; TRBD1 is a possible D gene (6 bases). V gave up 0 bases and J gave up 2 bases, with 14 bases separating them. The CDR3 contains 17 residues. CDR1 and CDR2 from the germline V gene are LGHNA and YNFKEQ. The CDR3 DNA sequence: TGTGCCAGCAGCCAAGATTCCAGGGGTGGAACTGGAAACACCATATATTTT. This codes for CASSQDSRGGTGNTIYF.

The chain employs TRBV4-2 and TRBJ1-6; D may be TRBD1 (5 bases). The CDR3 runs to 16 residues. V lost 0 bases and J lost 6, with 12 bases in between. Germline V gene data show CDR1 as LGHNA and CDR2 as YNFKEQ. This CDR3 is CASSQEGGRVNSPLHF. The DNA for the CDR3 is TGTGCCAGCAGCCAAGAGGGGGGTCGGGTTAATTCACCCCTCCACTTT.

This CDR3 reads CAWSKTGTGLWPQHF. The CDR3 DNA reads TGTGCCTGGAGTAAGACTGGGACAGGCCTCTGGCCCCAGCATTTT. The V and J genes are TRBV30 and TRBJ1-5; 8 positions agree with TRBD1. With V trimmed by 2 bases and J by 9 bases, 12 bases remained unmatched. Germline-derived CDR1 and CDR2 are GTSNPN and SVGIG (reference sequence). CDR3 size: 15 residues.

The gene calls are TRBV18 and TRBJ2-2; D perhaps matches TRBD2 (6 bases). The CDR3 contains 14 residues. Germline V gene sequence: CDR1 KGHSH, CDR2 LQKENI. The V end was cut by 2 bases, the J end by 5 bases, with 9 bases between. The CDR3 nucleotides read TGTGCCAGCTCACCAGGGGGGAGTACCGGGGAGCTGTTTTTT. This gives the protein CASSPGGSTGELFF.